A selection of T cell receptor beta chains follows, all from one sample in a study of T cells in Graves' hyperthyroidism and ophthalmopathy. From the multiplex PCR reads, TCRdb called clonotypes with MiXCR, one entry per CDR3 protein. In the table there are about 740,000 distinct CDR3 sequences, 14% of which are singletons. The sequenced sample was blood. The receptors come from a woman aged 18-35 years with Graves' hyperthyroidism. CDR3s include the opening cysteine and the closing phenylalanine or tryptophan. D genes are given only for firm matches. Clone size, where shown, is once, few, many, or a class for clones that have expanded.

abundance: .; d_gene: .; j_gene: TRBJ2-3; v_gene: TRBV5-4; CDR3nt: TGTGTCATAGGGGATTCAGATACGCAGTATTTT; CDR3aa: CVIGDSDTQYF
abundance: .; d_gene: TRBD2; j_gene: TRBJ2-2; v_gene: TRBV5-4; CDR3nt: TGTGCCAGCAGCTCACTAGCGGGAGTAGCCGGGGAGCTGTTTTTT; CDR3aa: CASSSLAGVAGELFF
abundance: .; d_gene: .; j_gene: TRBJ2-2; v_gene: TRBV6-2/TRBV6-3; CDR3nt: TGTGCCAGCAGTTACTCGACGGTAGCGCTAATAACCGGGGAGCTGTTTTTT; CDR3aa: CASSYSTVALITGELFF
abundance: .; d_gene: TRBD1; j_gene: TRBJ2-1; v_gene: TRBV18; CDR3nt: TGTGCCAGCTCACAGAGGGACAGGGCCAACAATGAGCAGTTCTTC; CDR3aa: CASSQRDRANNEQFF
abundance: few; d_gene: TRBD2; j_gene: TRBJ2-5; v_gene: TRBV12-5; CDR3nt: TGTGCCCGCGGGGGAGTACAAGAGACCCAGTACTTC; CDR3aa: CARGGVQETQYF
abundance: many; d_gene: .; j_gene: TRBJ1-1; v_gene: TRBV28; CDR3nt: TGTGCCAGCAGTTTAGTCTCCACCACTGAAGCTTTCTTT; CDR3aa: CASSLVSTTEAFF
abundance: .; d_gene: .; j_gene: TRBJ1-1; v_gene: TRBV20-1; CDR3nt: TGCAGTGGAGGTGGGAGCACTGAAGCTTTCTTT; CDR3aa: CSGGGSTEAFF
abundance: many; d_gene: TRBD1; j_gene: TRBJ1-1; v_gene: TRBV6-5; CDR3nt: TGTGCCAGCAGTTACTCGAAGGGGGCAGGGGGCCAGCCTGAAGCTTTCTTT; CDR3aa: CASSYSKGAGGQPEAFF
abundance: many; d_gene: .; j_gene: TRBJ1-1; v_gene: TRBV28; CDR3nt: TGTGCCAGCAGTTTACACTCGGTGAACACTGAAGCTTTCTTT; CDR3aa: CASSLHSVNTEAFF
abundance: few; d_gene: .; j_gene: TRBJ1-5; v_gene: TRBV2; CDR3nt: TGTGCCAGCCACAGGGATCCCTTTTATAGCAATCAGCCCCAGCATTTT; CDR3aa: CASHRDPFYSNQPQHF
abundance: many; d_gene: .; j_gene: TRBJ2-1; v_gene: TRBV18; CDR3nt: TGTGCCAGCTCACCGGGGACACAAGTAAGCTCCTACAATGAGCAGTTCTTC; CDR3aa: CASSPGTQVSSYNEQFF
abundance: .; d_gene: TRBD2; j_gene: TRBJ2-5; v_gene: TRBV27; CDR3nt: TGTGCCAGCAGTTTATTAGGTAGCGGGAATCAAGAGACCCAGTACTTC; CDR3aa: CASSLLGSGNQETQYF
abundance: many; d_gene: .; j_gene: TRBJ1-2; v_gene: TRBV7-6; CDR3nt: TGTGCCAGCAGCTCTGGACCCAACTATGGCTACACCTTC; CDR3aa: CASSSGPNYGYTF
abundance: many; d_gene: TRBD1; j_gene: TRBJ2-7; v_gene: TRBV5-1; CDR3nt: TGTGCCAGCAGCTTACCCGGGACAGGGACCTACGAGCAGTACTTC; CDR3aa: CASSLPGTGTYEQYF
abundance: many; d_gene: .; j_gene: TRBJ2-1; v_gene: TRBV18; CDR3nt: TGTGCCAGCTCCCGTTTCGATTACAATGAGCAGTTCTTC; CDR3aa: CASSRFDYNEQFF
abundance: many; d_gene: .; j_gene: TRBJ2-7; v_gene: TRBV20-1; CDR3nt: TGCAGTGCCGGACAAGCCCACGAGCAGTACTTC; CDR3aa: CSAGQAHEQYF
abundance: many; d_gene: TRBD2; j_gene: TRBJ2-7; v_gene: TRBV11-2; CDR3nt: TGTGCCAGCAGCCGACTAGCGGGAGTCCCCCACGAGCAGTACTTC; CDR3aa: CASSRLAGVPHEQYF
abundance: few; d_gene: .; j_gene: TRBJ2-7; v_gene: TRBV30; CDR3nt: TGTGCCTGGAGTGAGATGGGGGGGGCCGAGCAGTACTTC; CDR3aa: CAWSEMGGAEQYF
abundance: many; d_gene: .; j_gene: TRBJ2-7; v_gene: TRBV4-1; CDR3nt: TGCGCCAGCAGCCAAGACGTACGGCAGGGCGGCTACGAGCAGTACTTC; CDR3aa: CASSQDVRQGGYEQYF
abundance: .; d_gene: .; j_gene: TRBJ2-7; v_gene: TRBV30; CDR3nt: TGTGCCTGGGGACTCGGGCTAACCTACGAGCAGTACTTC; CDR3aa: CAWGLGLTYEQYF